A single sample is the source of the 26 T cell receptor beta chains below, sequenced in a study of blood T cell repertoires in COVID-19 (dated by TCRdb to 2020 to 2021). The library was built by means of the immunoSEQ multiplex PCR assay. Not all clones reach the TCRdb copy of this immuneACCESS table, which keeps in-frame sequences only. Checked studies attribute under half of the gap to unresolved V genes and leave the rest unexplained. The sample table holds more than 85,000 clones, of which about 84% were seen once. The ten largest clones add up to about 23% of the sample. The sample consisted of peripheral blood. These TCRs come from a man older than 75 with active or convalescent COVID-19.

The chain uses TRBV6-6 and TRBJ2-3, with 7 bases fitting TRBD1. V was clipped by 5 bases and J by 3 bases; unmatched bases: 14. Germline CDR1 is MNHNY and CDR2 is SVGAGI (reference sequence). The CDR3 length is 17 residues. CDR3: CASSPKTGPVGTDTQYF. The CDR3 nucleotides are TGTGCCAGCAGTCCAAAGACAGGGCCGGTGGGTACAGATACGCAGTATTTT.

The chain recombines TRBV23-1 with TRBJ2-7, with D tentatively TRBD1 (8 bases). TRBV23-1 is an open reading frame, and its role is uncertain. Trimming took off 3 bases at V and 3 bases at J, with 15 bases between the two ends. The CDR3 contains 15 residues. In nucleotides, the CDR3 is TGCGCCAGCAGTCATCACAGGGGGGGAAACTACGAGCAGTACTTC. Translation gives CASSHHRGGNYEQYF.

The chain combines TRBV28 with TRBJ1-5; the D is unclear. CDR1 is MDHEN, CDR2 SYDVKM, per germline. This CDR3 region has 16 residues. Between the trimmed V and J ends, which lost 1 base and 5 bases, there was a span of 15 bases. The CDR3 nucleotides are TGTGCCAGCAGTTTATATACCCCTAGTCTCGATCAGCCCCAGCATTTT. Encoded protein: CASSLYTPSLDQPQHF.

The V gene is TRBV5-1, the J gene TRBJ2-5; possibly TRBD2 for D (5 bases). The V gene lost 7 bases and the J gene lost 0 bases, with 10 bases spanning the gap. This CDR3 has 13 residues. Germline V CDR1 and CDR2: SGHRS, YFSETQ. The CDR3 loop reads CASSPSNQETQYF. For the CDR3, the DNA is TGCGCCAGCTCCCCTAGCAACCAAGAGACCCAGTACTTC.

The chain has TRBV2 and TRBJ2-3; no clear D. Germline assignment: CDR1 SNHLY and CDR2 FYNNEI. The CDR3 contains 15 residues. The V and J ends lost 9 bases and 2 bases respectively, with 18 bases between them. The CDR3 coding sequence is TGTGCCAGTCAACGACTTGCCGTCTTCACAGATACGCAGTATTTT. The encoded protein is CASQRLAVFTDTQYF.

This clone was detected once. The chain carries TRBV7-2 and TRBJ1-6; D uncertain. Germline CDR1 is SGHTA and CDR2 is FQGNSA. The CDR3 runs to 15 residues. V gave up 1 base and J gave up 8 bases, with 12 bases separating them. The CDR3 coding sequence is TGTGCCAGCAGCTTAGAAACAGCCTCGGATTCACCCCTCCACTTT. Its protein is CASSLETASDSPLHF.

V gene TRBV5-6 combines with J gene TRBJ2-1; 14 nucleotides match TRBD2. The CDR3 is 17 amino acids. Germline V gene sequence: CDR1 SGHDT, CDR2 YYEEEE. V gave up 1 base and J gave up 7 bases; unmatched junction bases: 7. The CDR3 DNA reads TGTGCCAGCAGCTTGAACCTAAGGACTAGCGGGGGGAATGAGCAGTTCTTC. It codes for CASSLNLRTSGGNEQFF.

A note on this clone: The junction shows a germline mismatch at one end, possibly a read error. J is TRBJ1-3 and V is TRBV19; 7 nucleotides align to TRBD1. Germline-derived CDR1 and CDR2 are LNHDA and SQIVND (reference sequence). The CDR3 is made up of 14 amino acids. The chain's CDR3 is CASSMGQTGNTMYF. The CDR3 DNA reads TGTGCCAGTAGTATGGGACAGACTGGAAACACCATGTATTTT.

The genes are TRBV7-2 and TRBJ1-6; the D is unclear. The CDR3 is 16 residues long. V shed 5 bases and J shed 6 bases, with 17 bases lying between them. The germline gives CDR1 SGHTA, CDR2 FQGNSA. CDR3 in DNA: TGTGCCAGCAGCCCCCAGCTCTCGGAGGGTAATTCACCCCTCCACTTT. It is translated as CASSPQLSEGNSPLHF.

CDR3 sequence reads: CASSPRVPSTQYF. The CDR3 nucleotides are TGTGCCAGTAGTCCCCGGGTCCCCTCAACGCAGTATTTT. This sequence joins TRBV19 and TRBJ2-3, with D unclear. Germline assignment: CDR1 LNHDA and CDR2 SQIVND (reference sequence). The CDR3 length is 13 residues. V lost 5 bases and J lost 9, with 15 bases in between.

V gene TRBV2 combines with J gene TRBJ2-2, with D tentatively TRBD1 (5 bases). The CDR3 totals 15 residues. The germline CDR1 and CDR2 sequences are SNHLY and FYNNEI. V was pared by 6 bases and J by 7 bases, with 18 bases between. Written as DNA, the CDR3 is TGTGCCAGCAGGGGGCAAGCCGTTCGGGTCGGGGAGCTGTTTTTT. This codes for CASRGQAVRVGELFF.

There are many counts of this clone. The chain carries TRBV6-5 and TRBJ1-5; TRBD1 aligns across 7 bases. Germline lookup yields CDR1 MNHEY and CDR2 SVGAGI. This CDR3 has 14 residues. The V and J ends lost 8 bases and 11 bases, in that order; junction bases with no gene match: 15. Here the CDR3 reads CASSPGQGVSAQHF. The CDR3, as DNA: TGTGCCAGCTCTCCTGGGCAGGGGGTATCAGCCCAGCATTTT.

J is TRBJ1-1 and V is TRBV19; no definite D call. The CDR3 length is 13 residues. Germline loops: CDR1 LNHDA, CDR2 SQIVND (reference sequence). Between the trimmed V and J ends, which lost 7 bases and 0 bases, there was a span of 9 bases. Here the CDR3 DNA reads TGTGCCAGTAATAAGTACATGAACACTGAAGCTTTCTTT. Amino acid sequence: CASNKYMNTEAFF.

The chain couples TRBV6-5 to TRBJ1-3, with D unclear. CDR1 MNHEY and CDR2 SVGAGI come from the germline V gene. V lost 6 bases and J lost 1, with 7 bases in between. There are 13 residues in the CDR3. CDR3 loop: CASSSSSGNTIYF. The CDR3 nucleotides are TGTGCCAGCAGCTCCTCTTCTGGAAACACCATATATTTT.

The genes are TRBV5-1 and TRBJ1-6, with D possibly TRBD1 on 6 matching bases. The germline V and J ends were trimmed by 0 bases and 4 bases, with 17 bases remaining between them. The CDR3 has 18 residues. The V gene's germline CDR1 is SGHRS and CDR2 YFSETQ. The CDR3 coding sequence is TGCGCCAGCAGCTTGGTGGGCCCAGGGGCCGGATATAATTCACCCCTCCACTTT. Translated: CASSLVGPGAGYNSPLHF.

This clone was seen a few times. This chain joins TRBV7-8 and TRBJ1-2; 7 nucleotides align to TRBD1. This CDR3 has 16 residues. Germline values: CDR1 SGHVS, CDR2 FQNEAQ. Losses at the gene ends were 1 base for V and 0 bases for J; bases not matched to a gene: 5. In DNA, the CDR3 is TGTGCCAGCAGCTTAGGGACAGGAAGCCCTAACTATGGCTACACCTTC. Translating it yields CASSLGTGSPNYGYTF.

J is TRBJ2-5 and V is TRBV7-2; 16 nucleotides match TRBD2. The CDR3 has 17 residues. Trimming cost V 3 bases and J 5 bases; bases outside gene matches: 6. In germline, CDR1 is SGHTA, CDR2 FQGNSA. The CDR3 nucleotides read TGTGCCAGCAGCTTGGGACTAGCGGGGGGGTCGGGGGAGACCCAGTACTTC. Residues: CASSLGLAGGSGETQYF.

The chain employs TRBV5-1 and TRBJ1-1, with a possible D match to TRBD1 (6 bases). V lost 0 bases, J lost 8 bases, and 14 bases lay in between. The germline gives CDR1 SGHRS, CDR2 YFSETQ. The length of the CDR3 is 14 residues. The CDR3 bases are TGCGCCAGCAGCTTGGAAAGTAGCACAGGGGAAGCTTTCTTT. Encoded protein: CASSLESSTGEAFF.

The V and J genes are TRBV13 and TRBJ2-5, with a possible D match to TRBD2 (7 bases). V lost 5 bases to trimming and J lost 0 bases, with 13 bases between them. Germline assignment: CDR1 PRHDT and CDR2 FYEKMQ (reference sequence). CDR3 length: 15 residues. The CDR3 sequence is CASSPTGGYQETQYF. CDR3 nucleotide sequence: TGTGCCAGCAGCCCAACGGGGGGCTACCAAGAGACCCAGTACTTC. Looking up the rest from reference TRBV13 and TRBJ2-5 gives the full variable domain: AAGVIQSPRHLIKEKRETATLKCYPIPRHDTVYWYQQGPGQDPQFLISFYEKMQSDKGSIPDRFSAQQFSDYHSELNMSSLELGDSALYFCASSPTGGYQETQYFGPGTRLLVL.

The chain carries TRBV7-9 and TRBJ2-3; no clear D. The CDR3 length is 16 residues. Trimming left V 3 bases short and J 3 bases short, with 16 bases between. CDR1 and CDR2 from the germline V gene are SEHNR and FQNEAQ (reference sequence). CDR3 nucleotides: TGTGCCAGCAGCTTTATGGCGGCTAGTTTAACAGATACGCAGTATTTT. Amino acids: CASSFMAASLTDTQYF.

The V gene is TRBV11-2, the J gene TRBJ2-5; D possibly corresponds to TRBD2 (6 bases). The germline V and J ends were trimmed by 3 bases and 3 bases, with 14 bases remaining between them. The CDR3 runs to 15 residues. Germline CDR1 and CDR2: SGHAT and FQNNGV. Here the CDR3 DNA reads TGTGCCAGCAGCTTTCAGGGTAGCGGAGAAGAGACCCAGTACTTC. Translating it yields CASSFQGSGEETQYF.

This clone came up a few times. This sequence joins TRBV6-2 or TRBV6-3 and TRBJ1-2; D is perhaps TRBD1 (5 bases). V shed 0 bases and J shed 4 bases, with 9 bases lying between them. CDR1 and CDR2 from the germline V gene are MNHEY and SVGEGT. The CDR3 is made up of 14 amino acids. The CDR3 DNA reads TGTGCCAGCAGTTACTCGGGACTGTCCTATGGCTACACCTTC. Translating it yields CASSYSGLSYGYTF.

This clone was detected only once. The chain carries TRBV5-1 and TRBJ2-2; 8 nucleotides agree with TRBD1. Germline-derived CDR1 and CDR2 are SGHRS and YFSETQ. The CDR3 has 16 amino acids. V was pared by 1 base and J by 5 bases, with 7 bases of the junction left unmatched. The CDR3 loop is CASSLIGTGDTGELFF. The CDR3 region has the DNA TGCGCCAGCAGCTTGATCGGGACAGGTGATACCGGGGAGCTGTTTTTT.

This clone was counted ten times or more. This chain links TRBV9 with TRBJ1-1; 7 positions match TRBD1. The CDR3 sequence is 16 residues long. Germline V gene lookup returns CDR1 SGDLS and CDR2 YYNGEE. Trimming cost V 0 bases and J 0 bases; bases outside gene matches: 5. In DNA form, the CDR3 reads TGTGCCAGCAGCGTAGTGGGACAGTACATGAACACTGAAGCTTTCTTT. It specifies CASSVVGQYMNTEAFF.

The V call is TRBV4-2, the J call TRBJ2-7; weak D call: TRBD2 (6 bases). Trimming took off 5 bases at V and 0 bases at J, with 14 bases between the two ends. CDR1 LGHNA and CDR2 YNFKEQ come from the germline V gene. There are 15 residues in the CDR3. The CDR3: CASSTFSGPSYEQYF. For the CDR3, the DNA is TGTGCCAGCAGCACATTTAGCGGACCCTCCTACGAGCAGTACTTC.

This chain joins TRBV5-1 and TRBJ1-1; D unclear. Looked up from germline, CDR1 is SGHRS and CDR2 is YFSETQ. With 3 bases removed from V and 4 bases from J, the gap between germline ends came to 10 bases. The CDR3 extends over 13 amino acids. The CDR3 DNA is TGCGCCAGCAGCTCCGGTCCTCGCACTGAAGCTTTCTTT. The encoded protein is CASSSGPRTEAFF.